This TCR beta chain was recovered during a study of blood T cell repertoires in COVID-19. Study-level information: Italy, Spain and the United States were the sources of the convalescent and acute COVID-19 samples.

Study processing details: How many nucleated cells were present was estimated from reference gene primer amplification. Here immunoSEQ multiplex PCR was the method, and the copy in TCRdb shows in-frame clones only, minus some. V, J and clone size are taken as reported in that table, and D and trimming were inferred from the DNA itself. The sample includes fewer than 400,000 clones, 85% of them seen just once. Germline V CDR1 and CDR2: SGHTA, FQGNSA. The length of the CDR3 is 15 residues. V lost 1 base to trimming and J lost 0 bases, with 10 bases between them. Material for sequencing was peripheral blood. The chain has TRBV7-2 and TRBJ2-7; D unclear. This receptor was obtained from a woman between 18 and 30 years old with acute or convalescent COVID-19. CDR3 in amino acids: CASSLDATSSYEQYF. Here the CDR3 DNA reads TGTGCCAGCAGCTTAGACGCAACCAGCTCCTACGAGCAGTACTTC.